Below, 32 T cell receptor beta chains from the same sample are listed, as sequenced in a study of T cells in Graves' hyperthyroidism and ophthalmopathy. Authors of the study amplified TCR beta CDR3 regions from RNA transcripts. The HTBI set primed first-round TCR CDR3 RT-PCR. From the multiplex PCR reads, TCRdb called clonotypes with MiXCR, one entry per CDR3 protein. The data show 150,000 to 200,000 distinct CDR3 sequences, with around 15% seen just once and around 29% held by the top ten. Sequencing input: blood. All receptors come from a woman between 45 and 65 years old with Graves' hyperthyroidism.

The V gene is TRBV18, the J gene TRBJ2-7; no definite D call. Per germline, CDR1 KGHSH and CDR2 LQKENI. This CDR3 region has 15 residues. The V end lost 3 bases, the J end lost 2 bases, and 14 bases lay between the germline ends. In DNA, the CDR3 is TGTGCCAGCTCACCGACGACCGGCGGTCCCTACGAGCAGTACTTC. It translates to CASSPTTGGPYEQYF.

This clonotype was recorded many times. The chain combines TRBV6-5 with TRBJ1-6; D call uncertain. This CDR3 has 13 amino acids. V lost 3 bases and J 7 bases, leaving 7 bases between the germline ends. The V gene's germline CDR1 is MNHEY and CDR2 SVGAGI. CDR3 sequence reads: CASSYRQNSPLHF. The CDR3, as DNA: TGTGCCAGCAGTTATAGGCAGAATTCACCCCTCCACTTT.

This clonotype occurred a few times. Here the CDR3 omits its conserved ending phenylalanine or tryptophan, so a read error is the likely source. The chain joins TRBV10-3 to TRBJ2-1; TRBD2 matches at 7 bases. This CDR3 region has 13 residues. Germline-derived CDR1 and CDR2 are ENHRY and SYGVKD. V lost 8 bases to trimming and J lost 3 bases; unmatched junction nucleotides: 4. CDR3 region: CAIGGGIYNEQFS. DNA for the CDR3: TGTGCCATCGGCGGGGGAATCTACAATGAGCAGTTCTCC.

In its sample, this clonotype was seen many times. The CDR3 DNA sequence: TGCGCCAGCAGCGAGGACCTTGGGTCCTACAATGAGCAGTTCTTC. Its translation: CASSEDLGSYNEQFF. The rearrangement joins TRBV5-1 to TRBJ2-1; D remains unclear. The length of the CDR3 is 15 residues. The V gene lost 4 bases and the J gene lost 1 base, with 12 bases spanning the gap. Germline V gives CDR1 SGHRS, CDR2 YFSETQ. The variable domain in full, completed from reference TRBV5-1 and TRBJ2-1, reads KAGVTQTPRYLIKTRGQQVTLSCSPISGHRSVSWYQQTPGQGLQFLFEYFSETQRNKGNFPGRFSGRQFSNSRSEMNVSTLELGDSALYLCASSEDLGSYNEQFFGPGTRLTVL.

This clonotype appeared many times. The rearrangement joins TRBV12-3 or TRBV12-4 to TRBJ2-7; tentatively, D is TRBD1 (6 bases). Trimming removed 5 bases at V and 6 bases at J, with 14 bases between. This CDR3 is 13 amino acids long. This CDR3 is CASSPDSACEQYF. In DNA form, the CDR3 reads TGTGCCAGCAGTCCGGACAGCGCGTGCGAGCAGTACTTC.

A single count supports this clonotype. V is TRBV18 and J is TRBJ2-3; no clear D. CDR3 length: 15 residues. Per the germline V gene, CDR1 is KGHSH and CDR2 is LQKENI. V was clipped by 2 bases and J by 4 bases, with 13 bases between them. This chain's CDR3 is CASSPTPEFPDTQYF. In DNA, the CDR3 is TGTGCCAGCTCACCAACCCCCGAATTCCCAGATACGCAGTATTTT.

The chain has TRBV3-2 and TRBJ1-4; no DNA check was done on the table's D call, TRBD1. TRBV3-2 counts as a pseudogene. The CDR3 contains 17 residues. CDR3 bases: TGTGCCAGCAGCCAAGATGGGGGTGATGCAACTAATGAAAAACTGTTTTTT. Its translation is CASSQDGGDATNEKLFF.

The rearrangement links TRBV10-3 to TRBJ2-7, with TRBD1 matching 8 bases. V lost 7 bases and J lost 4; bases outside the gene matches: 12. CDR3 length: 15 amino acids. Germline V gene data show CDR1 as ENHRY and CDR2 as SYGVKD. DNA of the CDR3: TGTGCCATCAATGAAGCAGGGGGCCATTCATACGAGCAGTACTTC. As protein: CAINEAGGHSYEQYF.

Ten or more counts support this clonotype. This chain connects TRBV20-1 to TRBJ2-3, with TRBD2 matching over 8 bases. The CDR3 length is 13 residues. V was pared by 3 bases and J by 5 bases, with 4 bases of the junction left unmatched. In germline, CDR1 is DFQATT, CDR2 SNEGSKA (reference sequence). CDR3 amino acids: CSASGGAGDTQYF. For the CDR3, the DNA is TGCAGTGCTAGCGGGGGGGCCGGAGATACGCAGTATTTT.

The V call is TRBV12-3 or TRBV12-4, the J call TRBJ1-2; no reliable D call. V lost 1 base, J lost 2 bases, and 8 bases lay in between. This CDR3 spans 14 amino acids. CDR3 residues: CASSLGAENYGYTF. CDR3 nucleotides: TGTGCCAGCAGTTTAGGGGCCGAAAACTATGGCTACACCTTC.

This clonotype appeared many times. The V call is TRBV2, the J call TRBJ1-6; D gene unclear. Trimming cost V 5 bases and J 11 bases, with 16 bases left between them. This CDR3 has 14 residues. Germline V lookup: CDR1 SNHLY, CDR2 FYNNEI. Here the CDR3 DNA reads TGTGCCAGCAGTACGTCCACGGTGGGCCCACCCCTCCACTTT. Its protein product is CASSTSTVGPPLHF.

This clonotype has ten or more counts. The chain combines TRBV6-1 with TRBJ2-7, with D possibly matching TRBD1 (6 bases). Looked up from germline, CDR1 is MNHNS and CDR2 is SASEGT. V dropped 6 bases and J dropped 3 bases, with 9 bases sitting between them. This CDR3 contains 12 residues. The CDR3 is CASSSDSYEQYF. The CDR3 DNA is TGTGCCAGCAGCTCGGACAGCTACGAGCAGTACTTC.

The chain joins TRBV28 to TRBJ2-2; D is possibly TRBD2 (6 bases). Trimming removed 1 base from V and 6 bases from J, with 12 bases in between. The CDR3 length is 15 residues. CDR1 is MDHEN, CDR2 SYDVKM, per germline. CDR3 in amino acids: CASSLLGEVAGELFF. For the CDR3, the DNA is TGTGCCAGCAGTTTATTAGGGGAGGTCGCCGGGGAGCTGTTTTTT.

The genes are TRBV28 and TRBJ2-2, with 9 bases identical to TRBD2. V shed 6 bases, J shed 3 bases, and the junction held 11 bases outside the gene matches. This CDR3 is 17 amino acids long. Germline V gene sequence: CDR1 MDHEN, CDR2 SYDVKM. The CDR3 DNA reads TGTGCCAGCAGGCTAGCTGCGGGAGGGCCCTACACCGGGGAGCTGTTTTTT. It yields the protein CASRLAAGGPYTGELFF. The full variable domain, its missing parts supplied by reference TRBV28 and TRBJ2-2, is DVKVTQSSRYLVKRTGEKVFLECVQDMDHENMFWYRQDPGLGLRLIYFSYDVKMKEKGDIPEGYSVSREKKERFSLILESASTNQTSMYLCASRLAAGGPYTGELFFGEGSRLTVL.

This clonotype was recorded at least ten times. The CDR3 loop is CASRGGIIGNTEAFF. The DNA for the CDR3 is TGTGCCAGCAGGGGGGGAATAATAGGGAACACTGAAGCTTTCTTT. This chain joins TRBV28 and TRBJ1-1; possible D gene TRBD1, 5 bases. Per germline, CDR1 MDHEN and CDR2 SYDVKM. This CDR3 has 15 amino acids. Trimming took off 6 bases at V and 1 base at J, with 15 bases between the two ends. Supplemented by reference TRBV28 and TRBJ1-1, the full variable domain reads DVKVTQSSRYLVKRTGEKVFLECVQDMDHENMFWYRQDPGLGLRLIYFSYDVKMKEKGDIPEGYSVSREKKERFSLILESASTNQTSMYLCASRGGIIGNTEAFFGQGTRLTVV.

This clonotype was counted at least ten times. The chain carries TRBV11-2 and TRBJ2-3; D unclear. Per germline, CDR1 SGHAT and CDR2 FQNNGV. CDR3 length equals 13 residues. V lost 4 bases to trimming and J lost 0 bases, with 5 bases between them. In DNA form, the CDR3 reads TGTGCCAGCAGCTCAATCAGCACAGATACGCAGTATTTT. This gives the protein CASSSISTDTQYF. Full variable domain (remainder filled in from reference TRBV11-2 and TRBJ2-3): EAGVAQSPRYKIIEKRQSVAFWCNPISGHATLYWYQQILGQGPKLLIQFQNNGVVDDSQLPKDRFSAERLKGVDSTLKIQPAKLEDSAVYLCASSSISTDTQYFGPGTRLTVL.

This chain uses TRBV6-1 with TRBJ2-7, with D unresolved. Germline CDR1 MNHNS, CDR2 SASEGT. V was shortened by 3 bases and J by 3 bases, with 15 bases between the two germline ends. This CDR3 is 15 amino acids long. The CDR3 DNA is TGTGCCAGCAGTGAGGTATCTCTATGGGACTACGAGCAGTACTTC. It is translated as CASSEVSLWDYEQYF.

This clonotype was counted many times. The J gene is TRBJ2-1, the V gene TRBV18; D might be TRBD1 (5 bases). Germline V gene lookup returns CDR1 KGHSH and CDR2 LQKENI. The CDR3 totals 14 residues. V shed 5 bases and J shed 8 bases, with 16 bases lying between them. The CDR3 DNA is TGTGCCAGCTCAACCACTGGGCAGGGCTATGAGCAGTTCTTC. Its protein product is CASSTTGQGYEQFF.

This clonotype appeared a few times. V gene TRBV6-2 or TRBV6-3 combines with J gene TRBJ1-1, with D hard to call. Germline V gives CDR1 MNHEY, CDR2 SVGEGT. V lost 3 bases to trimming and J lost 11 bases, with 19 bases between them. The CDR3 has 14 residues. In DNA form, the CDR3 reads TGTGCCAGCAGTTATACGGCGGGCGCCAGTAGGGCTTTCTTT. Protein: CASSYTAGASRAFF.

The rearrangement links TRBV2 to TRBJ2-7; D is unresolved. In germline, CDR1 is SNHLY, CDR2 FYNNEI. Trimming cost V 3 bases and J 4 bases, with 7 bases left between them. The CDR3 has 12 residues. CDR3 in amino acids: CASSDDAYEQYF. CDR3 DNA sequence: TGTGCCAGCAGTGACGATGCGTACGAGCAGTACTTC. Full variable domain (rest looked up from reference TRBV2 and TRBJ2-7): EPEVTQTPSHQVTQMGQEVILRCVPISNHLYFYWYRQILGQKVEFLVSFYNNEISEKSEIFDDQFSVERPDGSNFTLKIRSTKLEDSAMYFCASSDDAYEQYFGPGTRLTVT.

This clonotype was seen only a few times. J is TRBJ1-2 and V is TRBV20-1, with D perhaps matching TRBD1 (5 bases). Germline V lookup: CDR1 DFQATT, CDR2 SNEGSKA (reference sequence). This CDR3 contains 15 residues. The germline V and J ends were trimmed by 1 base and 2 bases, with 14 bases remaining between them. CDR3 region: CSARVATTENYGYTF. DNA for the CDR3: TGCAGTGCTAGAGTCGCGACGACAGAGAACTATGGCTACACCTTC.

This clonotype was observed at least ten times. The chain is built from TRBV12-3 or TRBV12-4 and TRBJ1-6; 12 nucleotides align to TRBD1. The CDR3 runs to 15 residues. The V segment lost 6 bases and the J segment 9 bases; nucleotides outside the gene matches: 6. The CDR3 region is CASRPGTGGGSPLHF. In DNA form, the CDR3 reads TGTGCCAGCAGACCCGGGACAGGGGGCGGTTCACCCCTCCACTTT.

The chain combines TRBV19 with TRBJ1-1, with TRBD1 identical over 7 bases. V shed 8 bases and J 5 bases; nucleotides not matched to a gene: 5. Germline CDR1 reads LNHDA; CDR2 reads SQIVND (reference sequence). This CDR3 is built from 12 residues. The CDR3 is CASDHRGTEAFF. CDR3 in DNA: TGTGCCAGTGATCACAGGGGAACTGAAGCTTTCTTT.

This clonotype came up many times. The rearrangement links TRBV18 to TRBJ1-5, with no clear D. Trimming removed 2 bases at V and 2 bases at J, with 7 bases between. Germline V CDR1 and CDR2: KGHSH, LQKENI. This CDR3 is 14 amino acids long. CDR3 protein: CASSPAGGNQPQHF. CDR3 coding DNA: TGTGCCAGCTCACCAGCTGGGGGCAATCAGCCCCAGCATTTT.

This chain connects TRBV5-1 to TRBJ2-1, with D perhaps matching TRBD2 (5 bases). CDR1 is SGHRS and CDR2 is YFSETQ in the germline V gene. The CDR3 has 13 residues. V was trimmed by 5 bases and J by 8 bases, leaving 14 bases between them. The CDR3 DNA reads TGCGCCAGCAGTCAAGAGAGGGATTATGAGCAGTTCTTC. It translates to CASSQERDYEQFF.

This clonotype has a handful of counts. This chain uses TRBV4-1 with TRBJ1-2, with no clear D. CDR3 length equals 13 residues. CDR1 is MGHRA, CDR2 YSYEKL, per germline. V was pared by 6 bases and J by 2 bases, with 10 bases between. In nucleotides, the CDR3 is TGCGCCAGCAGGGGATTGGGAAACTATGGCTACACCTTC. Protein product: CASRGLGNYGYTF.

This clonotype was seen a handful of times. The chain recombines TRBV10-3 with TRBJ2-7; D gene uncertain. V lost 3 bases and J lost 2, with 11 bases in between. CDR3 size: 14 residues. CDR1 is ENHRY, CDR2 SYGVKD, per germline. CDR3 loop: CAISDKDLTYEQYF. DNA for the CDR3: TGTGCCATCAGTGATAAGGACCTTACCTACGAGCAGTACTTC.

This clonotype was counted ten times or more. The rearrangement links TRBV28 to TRBJ1-2; the D is unclear. Trimming took 5 bases from V and 4 from J, leaving 11 bases between them. The CDR3 is 13 residues long. Per the germline V gene, CDR1 is MDHEN and CDR2 is SYDVKM. This CDR3 reads CASSPGLGYGYTF. The CDR3 DNA reads as TGTGCCAGCAGTCCAGGACTCGGCTATGGCTACACCTTC.

This clonotype occurred many times. This chain joins TRBV19 and TRBJ1-6; possible D gene TRBD1, 5 bases. Deletions cut 4 bases from V and 13 bases from J, with 20 bases between. Germline assignment: CDR1 LNHDA and CDR2 SQIVND (reference sequence). The CDR3 consists of 15 residues. The CDR3 sequence: CASSRIQGGGSPLHF. In nucleotides, the CDR3 is TGTGCCAGTAGTAGGATTCAGGGTGGAGGTTCGCCCCTCCACTTT.

This clonotype was observed at least ten times. The V and J genes are TRBV7-3 and TRBJ2-3; D could derive from TRBD1 or TRBD2 (6 bases each). Germline CDR1 and CDR2: SGHTA and FQGTGA. The length of the CDR3 is 17 residues. The V gene lost 1 base and the J gene lost 6 bases, with 20 bases spanning the gap. The CDR3 nucleotides read TGTGCCAGCAGCTTAAAGGGACCGAGGGGGGACTTGGATACGCAGTATTTT. This codes for CASSLKGPRGDLDTQYF.

This clonotype occurred many times. V and J are TRBV15 and TRBJ1-1; D might be TRBD1 (5 bases). The V end lost 4 bases, the J end lost 7 bases, and 7 bases lay between the germline ends. This CDR3 is built from 11 residues. In germline, CDR1 is LNHNV, CDR2 YYDKDF (reference sequence). The DNA for the CDR3 is TGTGCCACCAGCATTACAGGTGAAGCTTTCTTT. The encoded protein is CATSITGEAFF.

This chain joins TRBV19 and TRBJ1-2; no definite D call. The CDR3 runs to 12 residues. The germline gives CDR1 LNHDA, CDR2 SQIVND (reference sequence). This CDR3 reads CAIETPRNGYTF. CDR3 nucleotides: TGTGCTATAGAAACCCCCAGGAACGGCTACACCTTC. Full variable domain (rest looked up from reference TRBV19 and TRBJ1-2): DGGITQSPKYLFRKEGQNVTLSCEQNLNHDAMYWYRQDPGQGLRLIYYSQIVNDFQKGDIAEGYSVSREKKESFPLTVTSAQKNPTAFYLCAIETPRNGYTFGSGTRLTVV.